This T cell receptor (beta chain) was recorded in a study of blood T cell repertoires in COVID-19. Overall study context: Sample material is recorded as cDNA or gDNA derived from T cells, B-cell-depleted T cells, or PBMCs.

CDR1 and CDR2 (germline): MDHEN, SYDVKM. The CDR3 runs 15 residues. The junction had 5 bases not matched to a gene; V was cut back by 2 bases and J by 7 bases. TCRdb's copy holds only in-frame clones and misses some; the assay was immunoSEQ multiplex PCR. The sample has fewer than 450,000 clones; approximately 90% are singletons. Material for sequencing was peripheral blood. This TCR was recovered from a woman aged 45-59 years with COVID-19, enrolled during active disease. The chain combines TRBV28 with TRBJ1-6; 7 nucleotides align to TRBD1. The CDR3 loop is CASSLENRGNSPLHF. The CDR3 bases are TGTGCCAGCAGTTTAGAGAACAGGGGAAATTCACCCCTCCACTTT.